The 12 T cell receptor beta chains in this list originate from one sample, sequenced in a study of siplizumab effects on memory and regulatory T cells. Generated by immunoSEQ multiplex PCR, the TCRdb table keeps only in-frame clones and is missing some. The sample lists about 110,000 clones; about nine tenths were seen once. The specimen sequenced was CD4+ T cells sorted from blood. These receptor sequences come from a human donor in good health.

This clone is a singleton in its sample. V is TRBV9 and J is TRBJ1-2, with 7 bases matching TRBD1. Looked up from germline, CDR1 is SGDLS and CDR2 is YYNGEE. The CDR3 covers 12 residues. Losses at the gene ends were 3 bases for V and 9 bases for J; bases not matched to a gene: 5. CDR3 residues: CASSGQGPRYTF. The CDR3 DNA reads TGTGCCAGCAGCGGACAGGGACCGCGCTACACCTTC.

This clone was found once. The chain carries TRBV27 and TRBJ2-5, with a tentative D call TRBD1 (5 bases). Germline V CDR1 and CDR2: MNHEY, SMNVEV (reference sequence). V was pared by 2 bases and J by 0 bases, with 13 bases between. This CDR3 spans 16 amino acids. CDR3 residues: CASSLGAGYYQETQYF. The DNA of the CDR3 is TGTGCCAGCAGTTTAGGGGCAGGGTACTACCAAGAGACCCAGTACTTC.

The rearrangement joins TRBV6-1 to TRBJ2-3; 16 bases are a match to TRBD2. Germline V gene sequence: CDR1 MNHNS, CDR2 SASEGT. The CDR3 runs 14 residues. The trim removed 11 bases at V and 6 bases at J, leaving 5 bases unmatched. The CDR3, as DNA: TGTGCCTCAGGGACTAGCGGGGGGGAGGATACGCAGTATTTT. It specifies CASGTSGGEDTQYF.

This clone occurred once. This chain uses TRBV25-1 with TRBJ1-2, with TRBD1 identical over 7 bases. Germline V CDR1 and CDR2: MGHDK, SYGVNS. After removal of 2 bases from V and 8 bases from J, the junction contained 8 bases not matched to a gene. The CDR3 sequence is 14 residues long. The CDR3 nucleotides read TGTGCCAGCAGTGAAATCGGACAGGTGGGGGGCTACACCTTC. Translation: CASSEIGQVGGYTF.

Here the CDR3 DNA reads TGTGCCAGCAGCTGGACAGACGGGACCCAGCGGTACGAGCAGTACTTC. This gives the protein CASSWTDGTQRYEQYF. V and J are TRBV5-4 and TRBJ2-7; D is possibly TRBD1 (6 bases). The CDR3 extends over 16 amino acids. The germline V and J ends were trimmed by 3 bases and 4 bases, with 20 bases remaining between them. CDR1 and CDR2 from the germline V gene are SGHNT and YYREEE (reference sequence). The entire variable domain, with the rest obtained from reference TRBV5-4 and TRBJ2-7, is as follows: ETGVTQSPTHLIKTRGQQVTLRCSSQSGHNTVSWYQQALGQGPQFIFQYYREEENGRGNFPPRFSGLQFPNYSSELNVNALELDDSALYLCASSWTDGTQRYEQYFGPGTRLTVT.

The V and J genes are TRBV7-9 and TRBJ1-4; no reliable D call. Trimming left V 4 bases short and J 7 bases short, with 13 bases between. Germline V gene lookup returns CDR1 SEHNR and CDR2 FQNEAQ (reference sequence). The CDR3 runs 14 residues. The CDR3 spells CASSSGLIGEKLFF. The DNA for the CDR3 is TGTGCCAGCAGCTCGGGGTTGATTGGTGAAAAACTGTTTTTT. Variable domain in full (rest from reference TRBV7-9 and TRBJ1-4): DTGVSQNPRHKITKRGQNVTFRCDPISEHNRLYWYRQTLGQGPEFLTYFQNEAQLEKSRLLSDRFSAERPKGSFSTLEIQRTEQGDSAMYLCASSSGLIGEKLFFGSGTQLSVL.

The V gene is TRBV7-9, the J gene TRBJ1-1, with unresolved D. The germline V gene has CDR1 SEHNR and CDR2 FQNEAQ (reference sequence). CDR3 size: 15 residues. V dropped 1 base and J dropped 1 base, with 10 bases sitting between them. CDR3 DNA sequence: TGTGCCAGCAGCTTAGACGGGCGGAAGAACACTGAAGCTTTCTTT. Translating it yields CASSLDGRKNTEAFF.

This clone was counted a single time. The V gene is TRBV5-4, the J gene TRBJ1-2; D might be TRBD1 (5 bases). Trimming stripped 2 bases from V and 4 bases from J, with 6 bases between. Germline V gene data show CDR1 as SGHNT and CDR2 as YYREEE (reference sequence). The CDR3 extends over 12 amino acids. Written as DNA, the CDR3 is TGTGCCAGCAGCTTTGACAGCTATGGCTACACCTTC. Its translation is CASSFDSYGYTF.

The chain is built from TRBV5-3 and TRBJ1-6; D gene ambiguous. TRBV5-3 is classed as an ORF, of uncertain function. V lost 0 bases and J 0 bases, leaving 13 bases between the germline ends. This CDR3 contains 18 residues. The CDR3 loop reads CARSLEQEIRSYNSPLHF. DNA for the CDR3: TGTGCCAGAAGCTTGGAGCAGGAGATTCGCTCCTATAATTCACCCCTCCACTTT.

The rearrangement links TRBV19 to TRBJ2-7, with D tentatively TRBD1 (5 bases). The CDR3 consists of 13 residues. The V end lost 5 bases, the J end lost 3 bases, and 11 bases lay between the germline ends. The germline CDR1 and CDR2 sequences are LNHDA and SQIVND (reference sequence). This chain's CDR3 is CASSSGHYYEQYF. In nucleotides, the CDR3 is TGTGCCAGTAGTTCCGGACATTACTACGAGCAGTACTTC. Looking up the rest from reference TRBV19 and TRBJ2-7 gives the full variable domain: DGGITQSPKYLFRKEGQNVTLSCEQNLNHDAMYWYRQDPGQGLRLIYYSQIVNDFQKGDIAEGYSVSREKKESFPLTVTSAQKNPTAFYLCASSSGHYYEQYFGPGTRLTVT.

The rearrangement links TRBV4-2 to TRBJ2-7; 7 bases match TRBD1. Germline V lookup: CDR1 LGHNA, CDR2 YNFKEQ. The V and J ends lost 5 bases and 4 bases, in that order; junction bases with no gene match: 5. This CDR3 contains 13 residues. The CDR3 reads CASSYRGKYEQYF. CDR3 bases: TGTGCCAGCAGCTACAGGGGCAAGTACGAGCAGTACTTC.

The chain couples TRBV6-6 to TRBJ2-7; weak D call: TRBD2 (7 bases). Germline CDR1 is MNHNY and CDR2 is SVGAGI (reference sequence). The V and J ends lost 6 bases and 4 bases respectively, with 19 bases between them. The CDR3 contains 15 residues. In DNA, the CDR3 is TGTGCCAGCAGAAAGGGGGGGTCCACCCAATACGAGCAGTACTTC. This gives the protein CASRKGGSTQYEQYF.